The T cell receptor (beta chain) described here comes from a study of technical replicates of blood from several donors (dated by TCRdb to 2015 to 2018). This clone was found once. There is no known antigen for this receptor. Base qualities were left out, and no much larger clone turns up one base away. Receptor amplification or capture employed the immunoSEQ multiplex PCR assay. As stored in TCRdb, this immuneACCESS dataset retains in-frame rearrangements with V and J assigned. A fraction of the clones does not appear; measured against another copy, unresolved V genes explain less than half of the discrepancy, and the remainder lacks a known reason. The sample table lists 70,000 to 80,000 clones, about nine tenths of them with a count of one. Over 0.35% of the sample is taken by the ten largest. The sequence was collected from a human donor in good health. Sequencing input: T cells isolated from PBMCs.

The CDR3 corresponds to CASSSARGNQPQHF. The base sequence is TGTGCCAGCTCATCCGCGAGGGGGAATCAGCCCCAGCATTTT. The sequence joins TRBV18 to TRBJ1-5, with TRBD1 perhaps the D gene, on 6 matching bases. Looking up the germline V gene yields CDR1 KGHSH and CDR2 LQKENI. The junction shows trimming of 5 bases on V and 4 bases on J, plus 12 bases between the germline ends. There are 14 amino acids in the CDR3, from cysteine to phenylalanine inclusive. Only CDR3 DNA is held: 42 bases, read in frame from base 1.